The 30 T cell receptor beta chains below were found in one sample sequenced in a study of identifying expanded T cells in peripheral blood. Measured with immunoSEQ multiplex PCR; TCRdb has only the in-frame clones, and not every one. The sample holds tens of thousands of clones, approximately 90% seen once. The sample taken for sequencing was blood. The receptors come from a person between 18 and 75 years old in good health.

V usage is TRBV30 and J usage is TRBJ2-3; 9 bases are a match to TRBD2. This CDR3 is 15 amino acids long. CDR1 is GTSNPN and CDR2 is SVGIG in the germline V gene (reference sequence). V shed 0 bases and J 4 bases; nucleotides not matched to a gene: 5. The CDR3 is CAWSVPSGASDTQYF. CDR3 bases: TGTGCCTGGAGTGTGCCTAGCGGGGCCTCAGATACGCAGTATTTT.

V is TRBV20-1 and J is TRBJ1-1; D may be TRBD1 (5 bases). The CDR3 extends over 11 amino acids. Deletions cut 2 bases from V and 10 bases from J, with 11 bases between. Per germline, CDR1 DFQATT and CDR2 SNEGSKA (reference sequence). The DNA for the CDR3 is TGCAGTGCTAGAAATGGGGCCTTAGCTTTCTTT. Translation gives CSARNGALAFF.

V and J are TRBV9 and TRBJ2-1, with 12 nucleotides matching TRBD2. CDR3 length equals 19 residues. V gave up 4 bases and J gave up 1 base; unmatched junction bases: 12. CDR1 and CDR2 (germline): SGDLS, YYNGEE. The CDR3 DNA is TGTGCCAGCAGCTCCCTAGCGGGGGGGACTTGGAGATCCTACAATGAGCAGTTCTTC. Its protein product is CASSSLAGGTWRSYNEQFF.

CDR3 sequence (DNA): TGTGCCAGCAGCTTAGAGGGCAGGGGCGGCACTGAAGCTTTCTTT. Its translation is CASSLEGRGGTEAFF. The chain recombines TRBV7-9 with TRBJ1-1; perhaps TRBD1 as D (6 bases). Germline assignment: CDR1 SEHNR and CDR2 FQNEAQ (reference sequence). V lost 1 base, J lost 4 bases, and 13 bases lay in between. The CDR3 extends over 15 amino acids.

The sample holds one count of this clone. The CDR3 coding sequence is TGTGCCAGCTCACCCCGAGGGACAGTGAACACTGAAGCTTTCTTT. It specifies CASSPRGTVNTEAFF. The chain links TRBV18 to TRBJ1-1, with 7 bases identical to TRBD1. Germline CDR1 is KGHSH and CDR2 is LQKENI. The CDR3 is 15 residues long. V gave up 3 bases and J gave up 0 bases; unmatched junction bases: 4.

The chain joins TRBV27 to TRBJ2-7; a possible D gene is TRBD1 (6 bases). Trimming took 6 bases from V and 4 from J, leaving 19 bases between them. This CDR3 is 15 amino acids long. CDR1 is MNHEY and CDR2 is SMNVEV in the germline V gene (reference sequence). The CDR3: CASRFTGSPHYEQYF. Written as DNA, the CDR3 is TGTGCCAGCAGGTTCACAGGGTCCCCCCATTACGAGCAGTACTTC.

This rearrangement joins TRBV10-3 to TRBJ2-1; TRBD1 agrees at 8 bases. V lost 3 bases to trimming and J lost 10 bases; unmatched junction nucleotides: 8. Germline lookup yields CDR1 ENHRY and CDR2 SYGVKD. CDR3 length: 14 amino acids. The CDR3 sequence is CAISDSGGYREQFF. The CDR3 region has the DNA TGTGCCATCAGTGACTCAGGGGGCTATAGGGAGCAGTTCTTC.

CDR3 DNA: TGTGCCAGCAATGGACAGGGTCCATACAATGAGCAGTTCTTC. This sequence encodes CASNGQGPYNEQFF. The chain links TRBV25-1 to TRBJ2-1, with TRBD1 identical over 8 bases. Germline loops: CDR1 MGHDK, CDR2 SYGVNS. V was clipped by 7 bases and J by 4 bases; unmatched bases: 6. CDR3 length equals 14 residues.

The chain carries TRBV6-5 and TRBJ2-2; D may be TRBD1 (5 bases). The CDR3 loop spans 13 amino acids. V lost 4 bases to trimming and J lost 3 bases, with 6 bases between them. CDR1 MNHEY and CDR2 SVGAGI come from the germline V gene. The CDR3 loop is CASSLQDTGELFF. The CDR3 DNA reads TGTGCCAGCAGTTTACAGGACACCGGGGAGCTGTTTTTT.

The sample holds one count of this clone. This chain joins TRBV11-2 and TRBJ1-2, with a possible D match to TRBD1 (6 bases). The germline CDR1 and CDR2 sequences are SGHAT and FQNNGV. There are 14 residues in the CDR3. V lost 7 bases to trimming and J lost 6 bases, with 18 bases between them. The CDR3 DNA follows: TGTGCCAGCATAGGGGGTTCACCAAGGGATGGCTACACCTTC. This encodes CASIGGSPRDGYTF.

V usage is TRBV9 and J usage is TRBJ1-1; D gene unclear. The CDR3 has 13 residues. V lost 0 bases and J 5 bases, leaving 8 bases between the germline ends. CDR1 and CDR2 (germline): SGDLS, YYNGEE. The CDR3 DNA sequence: TGTGCCAGCAGCGTAGTTTTGGGGACTGAAGCTTTCTTT. Translating it yields CASSVVLGTEAFF.

The rearrangement links TRBV7-9 to TRBJ2-1; D might be TRBD2 (6 bases). The germline V gene encodes CDR1 SEHNR and CDR2 FQNEAQ (reference sequence). V was cut by 1 base and J by 5 bases, with 12 bases left in between. This CDR3 has 15 residues. CDR3 nucleotide sequence: TGTGCCAGCAGCTTAGGCGAAGGAGGGAACAATGAGCAGTTCTTC. Translation: CASSLGEGGNNEQFF.

The chain joins TRBV28 to TRBJ2-5, with D tentatively TRBD2 (6 bases). The CDR3 runs 14 residues. Germline-derived CDR1 and CDR2 are MDHEN and SYDVKM. V was clipped by 2 bases and J by 5 bases, with 12 bases between them. The CDR3 reads CASSLPGVFETQYF. The CDR3 nucleotides are TGTGCCAGCAGTTTACCGGGAGTCTTTGAGACCCAGTACTTC.

V is TRBV18 and J is TRBJ2-1; TRBD1 agrees at 7 bases. Unmatched junction bases numbered 8, after V lost 1 base and J lost 8 bases. CDR3 length: 15 amino acids. CDR1 is KGHSH and CDR2 is LQKENI in the germline V gene. The CDR3 region has the DNA TGTGCCAGCTCACCACGACAGGGACCTAGGGATGAGCAGTTCTTC. This translates into CASSPRQGPRDEQFF.

V and J are TRBV5-1 and TRBJ1-2, with D perhaps matching TRBD1 (6 bases). V was cut by 0 bases and J by 4 bases, with 16 bases left in between. Germline loops: CDR1 SGHRS, CDR2 YFSETQ. The CDR3 contains 16 residues. CDR3 protein: CASSLVLGGIGYGYTF. The CDR3 DNA reads as TGCGCCAGCAGCTTGGTACTAGGGGGGATTGGCTATGGCTACACCTTC.

This clone was picked up one time. This chain uses TRBV6-5 with TRBJ2-7, with TRBD2 matching over 7 bases. CDR1 MNHEY and CDR2 SVGAGI come from the germline V gene. The CDR3 runs to 13 residues. J lost 4 bases, V lost 6 bases, and 6 bases had no gene match. In nucleotides, the CDR3 is TGTGCCAGCAGAACGGGGGGTGGGTACGAGCAGTACTTC. Its translation: CASRTGGGYEQYF.

The V and J genes are TRBV4-3 and TRBJ1-2, with 9 bases aligning to TRBD1. The CDR3 is 16 amino acids. Germline CDR1 is LGHNA and CDR2 is YSLEER. Trimming took 5 bases from V and 5 from J; bases not matched to a gene: 12. CDR3 bases: TGCGCCAGCAGCGAAGTAGGGGGACAGGGTGCTTATGGCTACACCTTC. This gives the protein CASSEVGGQGAYGYTF.

The rearrangement joins TRBV5-4 to TRBJ2-3; 13 bases agree with TRBD2. This CDR3 is built from 18 residues. Germline trimming cut 4 bases from V and 0 bases from J; bases unmatched to any gene: 8. The germline V gene encodes CDR1 SGHNT and CDR2 YYREEE (reference sequence). In nucleotides, the CDR3 is TGTGCCAGCAGCCCGCGACTAGCGGGAGGTCCTAGCACAGATACGCAGTATTTT. The encoded protein is CASSPRLAGGPSTDTQYF.

The chain carries TRBV19 and TRBJ1-2; D not resolved. V was trimmed by 7 bases and J by 3 bases, leaving 12 bases between them. The CDR3 is 13 residues long. Germline loops: CDR1 LNHDA, CDR2 SQIVND (reference sequence). CDR3 DNA sequence: TGTGCCAGTAACGGGCCGAATCACTATGGCTACACCTTC. It encodes CASNGPNHYGYTF.

This chain joins TRBV19 and TRBJ1-2; D gene unclear. CDR1 is LNHDA and CDR2 is SQIVND in the germline V gene (reference sequence). The CDR3 consists of 13 residues. V gave up 5 bases and J gave up 8 bases, with 15 bases separating them. The chain's CDR3 is CASSVGPGRGYTF. Written as DNA, the CDR3 is TGTGCCAGTAGTGTTGGACCCGGTCGGGGCTACACCTTC.

Only a few counts were recorded for this clone. V is TRBV19 and J is TRBJ1-6; 7 nucleotides agree with TRBD1. The CDR3 extends over 15 amino acids. Trimming at V came to 5 bases and at J to 5 bases, leaving 6 bases not matched to a gene. From germline, CDR1 is LNHDA and CDR2 SQIVND (reference sequence). The CDR3 loop reads CASSPRTGHNSPLHF. In nucleotides, the CDR3 is TGTGCCAGTAGTCCCAGGACAGGACATAATTCACCCCTCCACTTT.

The CDR3 spells CTSSRDEGNSPLHF. DNA for the CDR3: TGCACCAGCAGCCGGGACGAAGGGAATTCACCCCTCCACTTT. The J gene is TRBJ1-6, the V gene TRBV1. TRBV1 is a pseudogene locus. The CDR3 extends over 14 amino acids.

The genes are TRBV7-8 and TRBJ2-5, with 10 bases identical to TRBD2. The end of the DNA fits TRBJ2-7 better, so the J call may be wrong. The germline V gene encodes CDR1 SGHVS and CDR2 FQNEAQ. This CDR3 has 13 amino acids. In nucleotides, the CDR3 is TGTGCCAGTAGCGGGGGGAGCTCCTACGAGCAGTACTTC. Residues: CASSGGSSYEQYF.

V gene TRBV4-1 combines with J gene TRBJ2-7; TRBD1 matches at 8 bases. The CDR3 spans 14 residues. Per germline, CDR1 MGHRA and CDR2 YSYEKL. With V trimmed by 1 base and J by 3 bases, 2 bases remained unmatched. CDR3 coding DNA: TGCGCCAGCAGCCAAGTAGGACAGGGCTACGAGCAGTACTTC. It yields the protein CASSQVGQGYEQYF.

The J gene is TRBJ2-5, the V gene TRBV6-5; 12 nucleotides line up with TRBD1. V shed 6 bases and J 4 bases; nucleotides not matched to a gene: 3. There are 14 residues in the CDR3. Germline lookup yields CDR1 MNHEY and CDR2 SVGAGI. This CDR3 is CASRGTGGRETQYF. The DNA for the CDR3 is TGTGCCAGCAGAGGGACAGGGGGCAGAGAGACCCAGTACTTC.

The rearrangement joins TRBV5-1 to TRBJ2-1, with TRBD1 identical over 9 bases. This CDR3 has 15 amino acids. Germline lookup yields CDR1 SGHRS and CDR2 YFSETQ. The trim removed 4 bases at V and 2 bases at J, leaving 4 bases unmatched. The CDR3 nucleotides are TGCGCCAGCAGCGGGACAGGGTCGGCCTACAATGAGCAGTTCTTC. As protein: CASSGTGSAYNEQFF.

Only one count was recorded for this clone. The genes are TRBV19 and TRBJ2-3; D ambiguous. This CDR3 is built from 17 residues. V was clipped by 0 bases and J by 1 base, with 14 bases between them. The V gene's germline CDR1 is LNHDA and CDR2 SQIVND (reference sequence). The CDR3 DNA is TGTGCCAGTAGTATAGATGGGCCCGGGCGGCGCACAGATACGCAGTATTTT. Encoded protein: CASSIDGPGRRTDTQYF.

This chain joins TRBV7-2 and TRBJ2-1, with a tentative D call TRBD1 (6 bases). There are 15 residues in the CDR3. Germline V lookup: CDR1 SGHTA, CDR2 FQGNSA. The V and J ends lost 1 base and 6 bases respectively, with 13 bases between them. CDR3 nucleotide sequence: TGTGCCAGCAGCTTAGTAACAGGGTGGCGCAATGAGCAGTTCTTC. This gives the protein CASSLVTGWRNEQFF.

The CDR3: CASSLSGIRGTEAFF. The CDR3 bases are TGTGCCAGCAGCTTATCAGGGATCCGGGGGACTGAAGCTTTCTTT. The chain joins TRBV7-8 to TRBJ1-1; weak D call: TRBD1 (5 bases). The V end lost 2 bases, the J end lost 5 bases, and 15 bases lay between the germline ends. Germline V gene data show CDR1 as SGHVS and CDR2 as FQNEAQ. The CDR3 has 15 amino acids.

The chain links TRBV28 to TRBJ2-7; 9 positions match TRBD2. V lost 7 bases and J lost 3; bases outside the gene matches: 10. Per germline, CDR1 MDHEN and CDR2 SYDVKM. This CDR3 contains 15 residues. CDR3 loop: CASIRRREGLYEQYF. The CDR3 DNA follows: TGTGCCAGCATCCGGAGGCGGGAGGGCCTCTACGAGCAGTACTTC.